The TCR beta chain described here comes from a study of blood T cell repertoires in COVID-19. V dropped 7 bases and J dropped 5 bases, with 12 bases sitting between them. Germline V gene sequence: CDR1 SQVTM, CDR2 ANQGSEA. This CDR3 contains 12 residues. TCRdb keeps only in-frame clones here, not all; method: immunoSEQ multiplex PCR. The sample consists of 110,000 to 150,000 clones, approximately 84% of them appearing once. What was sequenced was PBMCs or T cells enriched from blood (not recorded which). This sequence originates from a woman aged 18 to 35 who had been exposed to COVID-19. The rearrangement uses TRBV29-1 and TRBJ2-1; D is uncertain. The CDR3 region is CSAIRLDNEQFF. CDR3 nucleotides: TGCAGCGCGATTCGACTCGACAATGAGCAGTTCTTC.